The present T cell receptor beta chain was sequenced within a study of human T cells and chemical hapten exposure. For the study at large: Readings were taken at 6 days from patch tests that had applied 0.01% DPC to the upper back. Findings of the study overall: With alopecia, donors may have immune responses unlike healthy people's.

This clonotype has at least ten counts. The antigen is undetermined. As for time point: patch test 1, 2 weeks after DPC sensitization. As to treatment: therapeutic diphenylcyclopropenone sensitization with weekly scalp DPC. This CDR3 is 17 amino acids long. CDR1 and CDR2 from the germline V gene are DFQATT and SNEGSKA (reference sequence). With 4 bases removed from V and 0 bases from J, the gap between germline ends came to 19 bases. TCRdb passed the RACE reads through MiXCR, listing each CDR3 protein once. Counted here are approximately 82,000 distinct CDR3 sequences, about 10% occurring once; the ten biggest clones make up approximately 2.2%.

Material: whole blood, obtained in connection with sensitization to the hapten diphenylcyclopropenone (DPC). J is TRBJ1-5 and V is TRBV20-1; D is perhaps TRBD1 (5 bases). The sequence was collected from a middle-aged man with alopecia areata. Some clones in this sample may be carry-over from other donors' samples. This CDR3 is CSATQVTGTASNQPQHF. The CDR3 DNA is TGCAGTGCTACACAGGTTACCGGGACCGCTAGCAATCAGCCCCAGCATTTT.